These T cell receptor beta chains were read from a single sample in a study of regulatory T cells in long-lasting Graves disease. TCRdb independently ran MiXCR on the multiplex PCR reads; one entry per CDR3 protein. The sample lists hundreds of thousands of distinct CDR3 sequences, about 12% occurring once. The data were also submitted as part of a second study, on T cells in Graves' hyperthyroidism and ophthalmopathy.

The material sequenced was peripheral blood mononuclear cells (PBMCs), taken at new diagnosis, from a patient treated with antithyroid drugs. These receptors were collected from a woman aged 25-40 years with Graves disease. CDR3s leave out the opening cysteine and the closing phenylalanine or tryptophan. A D gene is named only where the DNA matches it firmly.

V gene	D gene	J gene	CDR3 protein
TRBV20-1	TRBD2	TRBJ2-2	SAPTSGRASGELF
TRBV10-1	TRBD2	TRBJ2-1	ASSESGRRRNEQF
TRBV12-3/TRBV12-4	-	TRBJ2-3	ASSLFEWRPSTDTQY
TRBV7-8	TRBD2	TRBJ2-1	ASSSIAGLVSNEQF
TRBV6-2/TRBV6-3	TRBD2	TRBJ2-5	ASSPGLAASETQY
TRBV7-8	TRBD1	TRBJ1-4	ASSLRGDREKLF
TRBV4-3	TRBD1	TRBJ2-3	ASSPRDRGTDTQY
TRBV2	TRBD2	TRBJ2-7	ASSELAGGDEQY
TRBV11-3	-	TRBJ1-2	ASSLSAGLGGGYT
TRBV6-5	TRBD1	TRBJ2-1	ASSYKGQGIHHNEQF
TRBV9	-	TRBJ2-2	ASSASGGELF
TRBV27	TRBD1	-	ASSSPGTGSYEQF
TRBV20-1	TRBD2	TRBJ2-7	SAGATSGSTSEQY
TRBV29-1	TRBD2	TRBJ2-1	SEGLAGGETLNNEQF
TRBV25-1	-	TRBJ1-6	ASSVGVSNSPLH
TRBV25-1	TRBD1	TRBJ2-3	ASSQVPGQGADTQY
TRBV5-6	TRBD2	TRBJ2-7	ASSLPTSVGTREQY
TRBV11-2	-	TRBJ2-7	ASRGMYDEQY
TRBV18	TRBD1	TRBJ2-5	ASSLQGIAETQY
TRBV7-9	-	TRBJ2-1	ASSSPGSSVVSSYNEQF
TRBV20-1	-	TRBJ2-3	SASPNEGKTDTQY
TRBV7-3	-	TRBJ2-2	ASSLSSGRTGELF
TRBV7-9	TRBD2	TRBJ2-1	ASSLVSGNYNEQF
TRBV5-6	-	TRBJ1-5	ASSLRPGRGNQPQH
TRBV7-2	-	TRBJ2-3	ASSLGGGAGTDTQY
TRBV3-1	-	TRBJ2-3	ASSQSKRTSTDTQY
TRBV11-2	-	TRBJ1-1	ASSLFPAMENTEAF
TRBV3-1	-	TRBJ2-5	ASSPHRSTGVQETQY